This T cell receptor beta chain was sequenced during a study of T cells expressing NK-cell markers. The study, taken as a whole, reports: Four of the donors also had these clonotypes leading their CD3+CD56-NKG2C+ fraction.

Points on this clonotype: Its antigen remains unidentified.

CDR1 and CDR2 (germline): SGDLS, YYNGEE. The CDR3 is 15 amino acids. Scientists made TCR beta cDNA using 5'RACE template switching with UMIs. TCRdb re-called the 5' RACE reads; one entry per CDR3 protein, DNA not given. The clone table shows about 260,000 distinct CDR3 sequences, with the ten largest holding roughly 0.4%. The TCR originated in a man aged 18-30 years in good health. This chain joins TRBV9 and TRBJ2-3; TCRdb's D call of TRBD2 is untestable without DNA. Sequencing was done on a sample of blood T cells: a sorted CD56 or NKG2C T cell subset, CD4+ or CD8+ T cells, or bulk PBMC T cells (not recorded which). The CDR3 reads CASSVEAGGLDTQYF.